The 5 T cell receptor beta chains presented below share a single source sample, sequenced in a study of blood T cell repertoires in COVID-19. The table came from immunoSEQ multiplex PCR; TCRdb's copy has only in-frame clones and leaves some out. Among over 100,000 clones listed, about 83% were seen once. The material sequenced was PBMCs or T cells enriched from blood (not recorded which). These receptors all stem from a young woman who had recovered from COVID-19.

As DNA, the CDR3 is TGTGCCACCAGTGATCAGGGGGCCGACACCGGGGAGCTGTTTTTT. This translates into CATSDQGADTGELFF. This chain links TRBV24-1 with TRBJ2-2; TRBD1 matches 8 bases. V was pared by 3 bases and J by 3 bases, with 2 bases of the junction left unmatched. The length of the CDR3 is 15 residues. Germline CDR1 and CDR2: KGHDR and SFDVKD.

V gene TRBV3-1 (or the pseudogene TRBV3-2) combines with J gene TRBJ1-5; D unclear. Germline CDR1 is LGHDT and CDR2 is YNNKEL (reference sequence). Trimming left V 0 bases short and J 5 bases short, with 11 bases between. The CDR3 loop spans 15 amino acids. CDR3: CASSQDLYPDQPQHF. The CDR3, as DNA: TGTGCCAGCAGCCAAGACCTATACCCTGATCAGCCCCAGCATTTT.

The chain is built from TRBV28 and TRBJ2-2; 7 nucleotides align to TRBD1. Germline V gene lookup returns CDR1 MDHEN and CDR2 SYDVKM. The junction had 3 bases not matched to a gene; V was cut back by 2 bases and J by 0 bases. The length of the CDR3 is 16 residues. The CDR3 is CASSLGQDPNTGELFF. Written as DNA, the CDR3 is TGTGCCAGCAGTTTAGGACAGGACCCGAACACCGGGGAGCTGTTTTTT.

The rearrangement uses TRBV11-3 and TRBJ2-1; D may be TRBD1 (5 bases). CDR1 SGHNT and CDR2 YENEEA come from the germline V gene. Trimming pared 2 bases from V and 9 bases from J, leaving 8 bases between. This CDR3 has 12 amino acids. In DNA, the CDR3 is TGTGCCAGCAGCTTACAGGGCGGTGAGCAGTTCTTC. Translated, it gives CASSLQGGEQFF.

This chain joins TRBV4-3 and TRBJ1-4; D uncertain. Trimming removed 2 bases at V and 7 bases at J, with 17 bases between. This CDR3 is 16 amino acids long. CDR1 LGHNA and CDR2 YSLEER come from the germline V gene. The CDR3 loop reads CASSQTPPGAGEKLFF. The CDR3 DNA is TGCGCCAGCAGCCAAACTCCGCCCGGAGCGGGTGAAAAACTGTTTTTT.